This T cell receptor (beta chain) was recorded in a study of Graves' ophthalmopathy and Graves' hyperthyroidism. Amplifying from RNA transcripts, the study obtained TCR beta CDR3 regions. HTBI-primed RT-PCR formed the first round, and a multiplex PCR formed the second. TCRdb processed the multiplex PCR reads anew with MiXCR; each CDR3 protein has one entry. Of 1 million to 1.3 million distinct CDR3 sequences in the sample, about 38% were seen once. The hyperthyroidism patients, aged 18 to 65, had been newly diagnosed, with under 2 months' duration. The CDR3 consists of 13 residues. The V end lost 8 bases, the J end lost 8 bases, and 15 bases lay between the germline ends.

The source of this sequence is an adult man with Graves' hyperthyroidism. The chain joins TRBV12-3 or TRBV12-4 to TRBJ1-4; D not certain. Sequenced input: peripheral blood or thyroid tissue (not recorded which). The CDR3 sequence is CASSPSVREKLFF. The CDR3 nucleotides read TGTGCCAGCTCACCATCGGTCAGAGAAAAACTGTTTTTT.